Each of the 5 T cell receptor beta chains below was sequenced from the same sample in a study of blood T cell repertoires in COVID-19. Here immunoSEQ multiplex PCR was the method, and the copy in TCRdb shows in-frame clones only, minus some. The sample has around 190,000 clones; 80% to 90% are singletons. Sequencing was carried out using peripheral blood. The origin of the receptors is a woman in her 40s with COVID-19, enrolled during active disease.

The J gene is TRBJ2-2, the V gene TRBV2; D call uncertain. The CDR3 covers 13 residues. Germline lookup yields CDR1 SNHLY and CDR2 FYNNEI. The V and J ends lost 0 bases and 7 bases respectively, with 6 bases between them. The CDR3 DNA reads TGTGCCAGCAGTGAAGCTTCAGGCGGGGAGCTGTTTTTT. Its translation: CASSEASGGELFF.

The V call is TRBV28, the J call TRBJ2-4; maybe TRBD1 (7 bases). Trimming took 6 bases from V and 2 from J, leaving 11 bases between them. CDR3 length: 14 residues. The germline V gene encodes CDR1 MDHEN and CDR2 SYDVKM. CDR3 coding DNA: TGTGCCAGCAGGCCAGGGGGGTCCAAAAACATTCAGTACTTC. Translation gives CASRPGGSKNIQYF.

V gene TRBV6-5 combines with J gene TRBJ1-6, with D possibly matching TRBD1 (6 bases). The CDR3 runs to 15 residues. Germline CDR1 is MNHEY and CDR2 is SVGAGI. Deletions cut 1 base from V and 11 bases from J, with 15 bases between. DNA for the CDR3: TGTGCCAGCAGTTACTTCCGTGAGGGGGGGGCACCCCTCCACTTT. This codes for CASSYFREGGAPLHF.

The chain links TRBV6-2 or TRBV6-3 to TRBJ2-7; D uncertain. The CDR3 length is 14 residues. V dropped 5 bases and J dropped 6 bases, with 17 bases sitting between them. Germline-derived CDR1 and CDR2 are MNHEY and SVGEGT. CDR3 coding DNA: TGTGCCAGCAGTCAGAGATTCGGAGTCAGCGAGCAGTACTTC. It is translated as CASSQRFGVSEQYF.

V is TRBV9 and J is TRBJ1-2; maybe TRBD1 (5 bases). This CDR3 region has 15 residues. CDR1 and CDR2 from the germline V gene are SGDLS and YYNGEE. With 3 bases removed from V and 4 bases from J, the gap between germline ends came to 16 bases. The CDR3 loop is CASSASPGDGYGYTF. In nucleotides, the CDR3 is TGTGCCAGCAGCGCCTCCCCGGGGGATGGCTATGGCTACACCTTC.